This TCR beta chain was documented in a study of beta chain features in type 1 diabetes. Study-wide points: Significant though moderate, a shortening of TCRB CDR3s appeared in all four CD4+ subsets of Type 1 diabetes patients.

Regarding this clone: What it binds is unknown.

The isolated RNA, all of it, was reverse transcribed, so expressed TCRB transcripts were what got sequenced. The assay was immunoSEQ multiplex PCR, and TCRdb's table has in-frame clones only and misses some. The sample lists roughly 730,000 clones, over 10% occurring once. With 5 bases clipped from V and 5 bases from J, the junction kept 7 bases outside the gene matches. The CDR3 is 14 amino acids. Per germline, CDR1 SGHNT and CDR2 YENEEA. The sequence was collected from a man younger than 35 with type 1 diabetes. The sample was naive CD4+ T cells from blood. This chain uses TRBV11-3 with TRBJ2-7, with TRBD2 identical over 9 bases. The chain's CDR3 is CASSLGLAFHEQYF. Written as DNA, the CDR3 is TGTGCCAGCAGCCTCGGACTAGCGTTCCACGAGCAGTACTTC.